This T cell receptor beta chain was profiled in a study of T cells in Graves' hyperthyroidism and ophthalmopathy. Study findings and constraints: Ophthalmopathy and stable hyperthyroidism were separated by a 13 V-J model.

Diagnosing involved the use of clinical symptoms, serum thyroxine and TRAb, thyroid ultrasound and orbital computed tomography. Ahead of any ophthalmopathy symptoms, the blood sample was obtained at the first diagnosis of hyperthyroidism. With regard to this clonotype: Its antigen is not known.

V gave up 5 bases and J gave up 6 bases; unmatched junction bases: 8. This CDR3 has 14 amino acids. Germline V gene lookup returns CDR1 SGHTA and CDR2 FQGTGA. The TCR beta CDR3 regions underwent amplification using RNA transcripts as the source. TCR CDR3 underwent first-round RT-PCR with the HTBI primer set. Each CDR3 protein gets one entry after TCRdb re-called the multiplex PCR reads with MiXCR. The sample shows approximately 150,000 distinct CDR3 sequences, just under 9.5% of them seen only once. The receptor was derived from a woman aged 18-30 years with Graves' hyperthyroidism that later progressed to Graves' ophthalmopathy. Sequencing input: blood. The gene calls are TRBV7-3 and TRBJ2-7; 9 nucleotides agree with TRBD1. CDR3 sequence: CASSTGTGIGEQYF. The CDR3, as DNA: TGTGCCAGCAGCACAGGGACAGGGATCGGCGAGCAGTACTTC.